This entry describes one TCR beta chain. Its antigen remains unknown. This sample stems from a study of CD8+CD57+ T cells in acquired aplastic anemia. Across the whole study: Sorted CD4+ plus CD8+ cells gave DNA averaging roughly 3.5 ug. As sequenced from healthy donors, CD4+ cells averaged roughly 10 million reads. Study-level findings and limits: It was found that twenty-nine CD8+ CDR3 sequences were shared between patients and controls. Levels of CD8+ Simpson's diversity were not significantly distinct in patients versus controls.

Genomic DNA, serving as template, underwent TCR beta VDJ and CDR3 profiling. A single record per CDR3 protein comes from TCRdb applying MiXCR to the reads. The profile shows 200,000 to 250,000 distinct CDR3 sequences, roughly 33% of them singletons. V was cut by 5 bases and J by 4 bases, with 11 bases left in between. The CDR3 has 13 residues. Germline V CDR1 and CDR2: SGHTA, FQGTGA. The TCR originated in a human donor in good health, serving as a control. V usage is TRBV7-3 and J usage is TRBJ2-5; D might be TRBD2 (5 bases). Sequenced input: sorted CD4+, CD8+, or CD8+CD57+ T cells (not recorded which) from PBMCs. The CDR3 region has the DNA TGTGCCAGCAGCCAACTGGCGGGAGAGACCCAGTACTTC. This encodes CASSQLAGETQYF.